The rows below give T cell receptor beta chains drawn from one sample of a study of cytomegalovirus exposure and HLA in healthy donors. Produced via immunoSEQ multiplex PCR; TCRdb's table is partial and in-frame only. This repertoire shows about 160,000 clones, approximately 80% found once; its top ten account for around 1.3%. The sample comprised PBMCs. The receptors stem from a woman in her forties or fifties in good health and CMV-seronegative. Both conserved end residues are part of each CDR3. D genes are given only for firm matches. Expanded clones are given a class, and other clones once, few, many or no size at all.

abundance | j_gene | v_gene | d_gene | CDR3aa | CDR3nt
. | TRBJ1-6 | TRBV28 | TRBD1 | CASSKPTGYIHF | TGTGCCAGCAGTAAGCCGACAGGGTATATCCACTTT
. | TRBJ2-7 | TRBV30 | . | CAWSLGEIYEQYF | TGTGCCTGGAGTTTAGGGGAAATCTACGAGCAGTACTTC
. | TRBJ2-3 | TRBV7-3 | TRBD2 | CASSTTIAGGPDTQYF | TGTGCCAGCAGTACTACAATAGCGGGAGGGCCAGATACGCAGTATTTT
. | TRBJ1-2 | TRBV28 | . | CASSTTQYGYTF | TGTGCCAGCAGCACGACACAGTATGGCTACACCTTC
. | TRBJ2-3 | TRBV28 | TRBD2 | CASSPAGGHNTDTQYF | TGTGCCAGCAGTCCGGCGGGGGGACACAACACAGATACGCAGTATTTT
once | TRBJ1-4 | TRBV5-1 | TRBD1 | CASSPGQEVNEKLFF | TGCGCCAGCAGCCCGGGACAGGAGGTAAATGAAAAACTGTTTTTT
. | TRBJ2-3 | TRBV7-2 | TRBD2 | CASSLVAGGTDTQYF | TGTGCCAGCAGCTTAGTTGCGGGGGGTACAGATACGCAGTATTTT
. | TRBJ2-3 | TRBV27 | . | CASSISGEADTQYF | TGTGCCAGCAGTATCTCAGGGGAAGCAGATACGCAGTATTTT
. | TRBJ1-1 | TRBV19 | . | CASSERGWDNTEAFF | TGTGCCAGTAGTGAAAGGGGGTGGGATAATACTGAAGCTTTCTTT
. | TRBJ2-1 | TRBV28 | TRBD2 | CASSLGLADYNEQFF | TGTGCCAGCAGTTTAGGACTAGCGGACTACAATGAGCAGTTCTTC
. | TRBJ1-2 | TRBV28 | . | CASSLGQTYGYTF | TGTGCCAGCAGTTTAGGACAGACCTATGGCTACACCTTC
. | TRBJ2-1 | TRBV9 | . | CASSVSGSEQFF | TGTGCCAGCAGCGTATCCGGGAGTGAGCAGTTCTTC
. | TRBJ1-1 | TRBV16 | . | CASSPTENTEAFF | TGTGCCAGCAGCCCAACAGAGAACACTGAAGCTTTCTTT
. | TRBJ1-5 | TRBV5-4 | . | CASSLGREQPQHF | TGTGCCAGCAGCTTGGGCAGGGAACAGCCCCAGCATTTT
once | TRBJ2-1 | TRBV4-3 | TRBD1 | CASSQTPDLTGGNEQFF | TGCGCCAGCAGCCAAACCCCCGATTTGACAGGGGGGAATGAGCAGTTCTTC
. | TRBJ2-7 | TRBV28 | . | CASSFPGLLEQYF | TGTGCCAGCAGCTTCCCGGGACTGCTCGAGCAGTACTTC
. | TRBJ2-3 | TRBV21-1 | . | CASTEVRTGDTDTQYF | TGTGCCAGCACCGAGGTCAGGACAGGGGACACAGATACGCAGTATTTT
. | TRBJ1-5 | TRBV6-6 | . | CASIKQTGYNQPQHF | TGTGCCAGCATTAAACAGACAGGTTACAATCAGCCCCAGCATTTT
. | TRBJ2-1 | TRBV12-5 | . | CASGLLDRNEQFF | TGTGCTAGTGGTTTGCTAGATAGGAATGAGCAGTTCTTC
few | TRBJ2-1 | TRBV5-1 | TRBD2 | CASSLGGLAGGLGDEQFF | TGCGCCAGCAGCTTGGGAGGACTAGCGGGAGGTCTAGGGGATGAGCAGTTCTTC
. | TRBJ2-5 | TRBV29-1 | . | CSAAPKETQYF | TGCAGCGCCGCGCCCAAAGAGACCCAGTACTTC
. | TRBJ2-1 | TRBV2 | TRBD1 | CASSVTGGDEQFF | TGTGCCAGCAGTGTCACAGGGGGTGATGAGCAGTTCTTC
. | TRBJ2-1 | TRBV5-1 | . | CASSPREDEQFF | TGCGCCAGCAGCCCGAGGGAGGATGAGCAGTTCTTC
. | TRBJ2-1 | TRBV6-6 | TRBD2 | CASIQLAGVPYNEQFF | TGTGCCAGCATCCAACTAGCGGGAGTCCCCTACAATGAGCAGTTCTTC
. | TRBJ1-2 | TRBV6-5 | . | CASSSQGTYGYTF | TGTGCCAGCAGTTCCCAGGGCACCTATGGCTACACCTTC
. | TRBJ2-7 | TRBV28 | TRBD2 | CASSTSGSIYEQYF | TGTGCCAGCAGCACTAGCGGGAGTATCTACGAGCAGTACTTC
. | TRBJ1-4 | TRBV7-9 | TRBD1 | CASSLEQGSEKLFF | TGTGCCAGCAGCTTAGAACAGGGGAGTGAAAAACTGTTTTTT
. | TRBJ1-4 | TRBV5-4 | . | CASSLAGPEKLFF | TGTGCCAGCAGTCTGGCGGGGCCTGAAAAACTGTTTTTT
. | TRBJ1-6 | TRBV6-5 | TRBD1 | CASSYGTDNSPLHF | TGTGCCAGCAGTTACGGGACAGATAATTCCCCCCTCCACTTT
few | TRBJ1-1 | TRBV6-1 | TRBD1 | CASKGAQNTEAFF | TGTGCCAGCAAGGGGGCCCAGAACACTGAAGCTTTCTTT
. | TRBJ2-5 | TRBV5-5 | . | CASSLVIPETQYF | TGTGCCAGCAGCTTGGTAATCCCAGAGACCCAGTACTTC
once | TRBJ2-2 | TRBV28 | . | CASSFSSANTGELFF | TGTGCCAGCAGTTTTAGTAGTGCGAACACCGGGGAGCTGTTTTTT
. | TRBJ2-1 | TRBV28 | TRBD2 | CASSPPARGGNEQFF | TGTGCCAGCAGTCCCCCGGCGCGGGGGGGCAATGAGCAGTTCTTC
. | TRBJ2-7 | TRBV11-1 | . | CAIGSSYEQYF | TGTGCGATCGGTTCCTCCTACGAGCAGTACTTC
. | TRBJ2-3 | TRBV4-3 | . | CASSQSPYQSTDTQYF | TGCGCCAGCAGCCAATCTCCCTACCAAAGCACAGATACGCAGTATTTT
. | TRBJ2-1 | TRBV2 | . | CASMSGRGWGEQFF | TGTGCCAGCATGTCCGGCAGGGGATGGGGCGAGCAGTTCTTC
. | TRBJ2-1 | TRBV6-1 | . | CASSGDSVILPASSYNEQFF | TGTGCCAGCAGTGGAGACAGTGTAATTCTACCCGCTAGCTCCTACAATGAGCAGTTCTTC